Listed below are T cell receptor beta chains from one sample, sequenced in a study of blood T cells in healthy people across ages. TCRdb redid the calling of the 5' RACE reads with MiXCR, one entry per CDR3 protein. The sample consists of nearly 800,000 distinct CDR3 sequences, 25% of them appearing once. This sample was shared with a second study, whose subject was T cells of mothers and their children.

Sequenced: blood. The source is a boy younger than 18 in good health. The CDR3 runs from the conserved cysteine through the conserved F or W. Fields, in order: clone size, CDR3 length, D gene, J gene, V gene, CDR3 DNA, CDR3 protein. The D gene is left open where the match is weak. Expanded clones get a size class; other rows say once, few or many, or leave the size out.

- 13 - TRBJ1-3 TRBV20-1 TGCAGTGCTAGATACCCCTCTGGAAACACCATATATTTT CSARYPSGNTIYF
few 17 - TRBJ1-6 TRBV15 TGTGCCACCAGCAGAGATACGGGGAGCTCCTATAATTCACCCCTCCACTTT CATSRDTGSSYNSPLHF
few 15 - TRBJ1-2 TRBV3-1 TGTGCCAGCAGCCAAGACCACAGGAGGGGTTACGGCTACACCTTC CASSQDHRRGYGYTF
- 14 TRBD1 TRBJ2-1 TRBV6-6 TGTGCCAGCACACAGGGGGCGGGCTACAATGAGCAGTTCTTC CASTQGAGYNEQFF
- 12 - TRBJ1-3 TRBV6-5 TGTGCCAGCAGTACCCTCGGGGACACCATATATTTT CASSTLGDTIYF
few 15 - TRBJ2-7 TRBV5-1 TGCGCCAGCAGCTTGGCCCCAGGGGCGAGTAACGAGCAGTACTTC CASSLAPGASNEQYF
few 18 TRBD1 TRBJ2-5 TRBV7-2 TGTGCCAGCAGCTTAGCGGGGACAGCGAATAGACTGGGGTGGACCCAGTACTTC CASSLAGTANRLGWTQYF
- 15 - TRBJ2-7 TRBV7-9 TGTGCCAGCAGCTTAGAAGACTCGGTACTTTACGAGCAGTACTTC CASSLEDSVLYEQYF
few 17 TRBD2 TRBJ2-5 TRBV12-3/TRBV12-4 TGTGCCAGCAGTCCCCCTCCGGGACTAGCGAATCCATGGACCCAGTACTTC CASSPPPGLANPWTQYF
few 17 - TRBJ1-4 TRBV28 TGTGCCAGCAGTTCCCCCCGAAGGGGTGCAACTAATGAAAAACTGTTTTTT CASSSPRRGATNEKLFF
- 15 - TRBJ1-3 TRBV7-9 TGTGCCAGCAGCTTAAGGCGGGGAAGTGGAAACACCATATATTTT CASSLRRGSGNTIYF
few 15 TRBD1 TRBJ1-1 TRBV20-1 TGCAGTGCTAGCTCTTGGACAGGCTACGGCACTGAAGCTTTCTTT CSASSWTGYGTEAFF
- 16 - TRBJ2-4 TRBV2 TGTGCCAGCAGTGAAGGGCCAGTTCTAGCCAAAAACATTCAGTACTTC CASSEGPVLAKNIQYF
few 16 - TRBJ1-1 TRBV4-3 TGCGCCAGCAGCCAAGATCATATAACCGAGAACACTGAAGCTTTCTTT CASSQDHITENTEAFF
many 13 - TRBJ2-7 TRBV12-3/TRBV12-4 TGTGCCAGCAGTTTAGTCCTGGGGGGCGAGCAGTACTTC CASSLVLGGEQYF
few 13 - TRBJ2-5 TRBV29-1 TGCAGCACTTTAGACAGGGCGGGGGAGACCCAGTACTTC CSTLDRAGETQYF
- 15 TRBD2 TRBJ2-5 TRBV3-1 TGTGCCAGTCGACTAGCGGGGGGTACATTTGAGACCCAGTACTTC CASRLAGGTFETQYF
- 13 - TRBJ1-1 TRBV29-1 TGCAGCGTTGAGTTCAACATGAACACTGAAGCTTTCTTT CSVEFNMNTEAFF
- 14 - TRBJ2-5 TRBV6-2/TRBV6-3 TGTGCCAGCACCCTGGGATTGAGGTGGGAGACCCAGTACTTC CASTLGLRWETQYF
few 13 - TRBJ2-7 TRBV6-2/TRBV6-3 TGTGCCAGCAGTTACTCGAACCTCTACGAGCAGTACTTC CASSYSNLYEQYF
few 16 TRBD1 TRBJ2-5 TRBV7-2 TGTGCCAGCAGCTCCGGACAGGGGGGGCTCCAAGAGACCCAGTACTTC CASSSGQGGLQETQYF
few 13 - TRBJ2-1 TRBV29-1 TGCAGCGCCCAGGAGGGGCCGGCCGATGAGCAGTTCTTC CSAQEGPADEQFF
- 15 TRBD2 TRBJ2-7 TRBV4-3 TGCGCCAGCAGCCAAGCGACTAGCGGAGCTTACGAGCAGTACTTC CASSQATSGAYEQYF
once 14 - TRBJ2-2 TRBV30 TGTGCCTGGAACCCAAGTAGGAACACCGGGGAGCTGTTTTTT CAWNPSRNTGELFF
few 16 - TRBJ1-6 TRBV6-5 TGTGCCAGCAGCAATATCATACCGGGACAAGGGAATCCCCTCCACTTT CASSNIIPGQGNPLHF
- 15 - TRBJ2-7 TRBV11-2 TGTGCCAGCAGCCATTACGGGACACTGGTTTCGGAGCAGTACTTC CASSHYGTLVSEQYF
- 13 - TRBJ2-1 TRBV5-1 TGCGCCAGCAGCTTAACGGACCTAAATGAGCAGTTCTTC CASSLTDLNEQFF
few 14 TRBD2 TRBJ2-7 TRBV10-3 TGTGCCATCAGTCCCGGGACTAGCGCATACGAGCAGTACTTC CAISPGTSAYEQYF
few 15 - TRBJ2-4 TRBV20-1 TGCAGTGCTAGTCGGGCGAGTCTAGCCAAAAACATTCAGTACTTC CSASRASLAKNIQYF
- 14 - TRBJ1-6 TRBV12-3/TRBV12-4 TGTGCCAGCAGTTCCCTCGGTTGGAATTCACCCCTCCACTTT CASSSLGWNSPLHF
- 15 - TRBJ2-5 TRBV4-3 TGCGCCAGCAGCCAAGACCCAAGCAGGGAAGAGACCCAGTACTTC CASSQDPSREETQYF
- 17 TRBD2 TRBJ2-4 TRBV20-1 TGCAGCGCTACGGGTAGCGGGGGGGGTTGGGCCAAAAACATTCAGTACTTC CSATGSGGGWAKNIQYF
few 16 TRBD2 TRBJ2-1 TRBV20-1 TGCAGTGCTAGAGACCCCTTTAGCGGGACCTACAATGAGCAGTTCTTC CSARDPFSGTYNEQFF
- 15 TRBD2 TRBJ2-2 TRBV10-2 TGCGCCAGCAGTGTTCCGGGAGGAAGGACCGGGGAGCTGTTTTTT CASSVPGGRTGELFF
few 15 - TRBJ1-2 TRBV5-1 TGCGCCAGCAGCTTACGAGCCGACTGGAACTATGGCTACACCTTC CASSLRADWNYGYTF
- 13 - TRBJ2-7 TRBV9 TGTGCCAGCAGCACCAGTACGGTGGACGAGCAGTACTTC CASSTSTVDEQYF
few 15 - TRBJ1-4 TRBV28 TGTGCCAGCAGACTGGACGGAACAACTAATGAAAAACTGTTTTTT CASRLDGTTNEKLFF
few 13 TRBD2 TRBJ2-7 TRBV20-1 TGCAGTGCTGAAGCCGGGACTACCTACGAGCAGTACTTC CSAEAGTTYEQYF
few 16 - TRBJ2-6 TRBV10-3 TGTGCCATCAGTGAGTCGGAGGTGAGGGGGGCCAACGTCCTGACTTTC CAISESEVRGANVLTF
- 20 - TRBJ1-1 TRBV7-2 TGTGCCAGCAGCTTAAAGATTCTGTGGGGACTCGACCCGTCAAACACTGAAGCTTTCTTT CASSLKILWGLDPSNTEAFF
- 12 TRBD1 TRBJ2-7 TRBV29-1 TGCAGCGTTGGGCAGGGGGCTAACGAGCAGTACTTC CSVGQGANEQYF
- 13 - TRBJ2-3 TRBV24-1 TGTGCCACGGGTCGGGGAGCCACAGATACGCAGTATTTT CATGRGATDTQYF
many 13 - TRBJ1-1 TRBV9 TGTGCCAGCAGCGTAGTGAGTATGGGTGAAGCTTTCTTT CASSVVSMGEAFF
- 12 - TRBJ1-4 TRBV29-1 TGCAGCGTTCAGCGGACTAATGAAAAACTGTTTTTT CSVQRTNEKLFF
- 14 - TRBJ2-1 TRBV20-1 TGCAGTGCTAGGCGCCCTAGCTCCTACAATGAGCAGTTCTTC CSARRPSSYNEQFF
- 14 - TRBJ2-5 TRBV12-3/TRBV12-4 TGTGCCAGCAGTTACAGGGGAGGGGTCGAGACCCAGTACTTC CASSYRGGVETQYF
- 13 - TRBJ2-5 TRBV7-7 TGTGCTAGCAGTCCTGGAGGTAGTGGGACCCAGTACTTC CASSPGGSGTQYF
- 13 - TRBJ2-2 TRBV15 TGTGCCACCAGCCCGCGAAACACCGGGGAGCTGTTTTTT CATSPRNTGELFF
few 13 TRBD1 TRBJ1-4 TRBV11-2 TGTGCCAGCAGCTTGGCGGGACAGGCAAAACTGTTTTTT CASSLAGQAKLFF
few 15 - TRBJ1-4 TRBV7-9 TGTGCCAGCAGCTTAGGGGAGGCAACTAATGAAAAACTGTTTTTT CASSLGEATNEKLFF
- 16 - TRBJ2-3 TRBV12-3/TRBV12-4 TGTGCCAGCAGTTTTACCAGGGAAGAGATCGCAGATACGCAGTATTTT CASSFTREEIADTQYF
- 16 TRBD1 TRBJ1-4 TRBV4-3 TGCGCCAGCAGCCAGGGGGGGACAGGAAAGAGTGAAAAACTGTTTTTT CASSQGGTGKSEKLFF
few 14 - TRBJ1-1 TRBV7-2 TGTGCCAGCAGCTTAAGTAGCAGGGAGGATGGAGCTTTCTTT CASSLSSREDGAFF
few 14 - TRBJ1-1 TRBV16 TGTGCCAGCAGCCAGCTTACAGGAAACACTGAAGCTTTCTTT CASSQLTGNTEAFF
few 15 - TRBJ2-3 TRBV7-9 TGTGCCAGCAGCTTCCCTGGTCCAGGGGGGGATACGCAGTATTTT CASSFPGPGGDTQYF
- 16 - TRBJ1-4 TRBV2 TGTGCCAGCAGTGGGGACATACTAAACGGTGATGAAAAACTGTTTTTT CASSGDILNGDEKLFF
few 13 - TRBJ1-2 TRBV12-3/TRBV12-4 TGTGCCACCCTGGTGGCGGGTAGCTATGGCTACACCTTC CATLVAGSYGYTF